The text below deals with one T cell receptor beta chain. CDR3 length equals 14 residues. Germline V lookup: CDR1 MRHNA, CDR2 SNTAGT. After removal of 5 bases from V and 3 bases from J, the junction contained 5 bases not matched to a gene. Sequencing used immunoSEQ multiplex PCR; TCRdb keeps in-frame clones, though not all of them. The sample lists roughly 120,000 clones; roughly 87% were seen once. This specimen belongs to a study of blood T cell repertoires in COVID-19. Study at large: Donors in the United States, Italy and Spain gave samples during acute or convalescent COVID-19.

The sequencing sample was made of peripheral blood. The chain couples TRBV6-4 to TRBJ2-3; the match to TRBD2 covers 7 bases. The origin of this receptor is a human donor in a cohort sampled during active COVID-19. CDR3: CASSSSGATDTQYF. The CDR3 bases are TGTGCCAGCAGTTCTAGCGGTGCGACAGATACGCAGTATTTT.